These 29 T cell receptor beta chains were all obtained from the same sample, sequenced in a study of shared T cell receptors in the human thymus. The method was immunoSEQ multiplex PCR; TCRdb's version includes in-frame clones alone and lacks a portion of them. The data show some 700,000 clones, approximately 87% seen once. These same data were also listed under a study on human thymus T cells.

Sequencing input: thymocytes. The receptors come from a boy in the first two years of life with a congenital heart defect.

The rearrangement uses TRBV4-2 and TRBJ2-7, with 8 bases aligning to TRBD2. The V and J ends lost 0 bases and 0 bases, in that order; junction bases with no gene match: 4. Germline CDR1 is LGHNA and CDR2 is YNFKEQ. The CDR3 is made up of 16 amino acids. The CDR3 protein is CASSQDITSGSYEQYF. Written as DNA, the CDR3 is TGTGCCAGCAGCCAAGATATAACTAGCGGCTCCTACGAGCAGTACTTC.

CDR3 region: CASRVGRGNQPQHF. CDR3 DNA: TGTGCCAGCAGGGTCGGCAGGGGGAATCAGCCCCAGCATTTT. The chain uses TRBV6-1 and TRBJ1-5; 7 bases fit TRBD1. The ends lost 6 bases at V and 4 bases at J; junction bases unmatched: 6. Germline V CDR1 and CDR2: MNHNS, SASEGT. This CDR3 has 14 residues.

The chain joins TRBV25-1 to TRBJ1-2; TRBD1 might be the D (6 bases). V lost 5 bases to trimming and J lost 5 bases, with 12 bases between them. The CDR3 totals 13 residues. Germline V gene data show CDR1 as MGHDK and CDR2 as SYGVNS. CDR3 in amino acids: CASSTQGDYGYTF. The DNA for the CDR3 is TGTGCCAGCAGTACACAGGGTGATTATGGCTACACCTTC.

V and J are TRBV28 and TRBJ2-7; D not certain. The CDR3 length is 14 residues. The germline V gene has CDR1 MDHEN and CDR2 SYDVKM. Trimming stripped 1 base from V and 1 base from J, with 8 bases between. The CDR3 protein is CASSLLVQSYEQYF. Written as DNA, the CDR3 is TGTGCCAGCAGTTTATTAGTACAGTCCTACGAGCAGTACTTC.

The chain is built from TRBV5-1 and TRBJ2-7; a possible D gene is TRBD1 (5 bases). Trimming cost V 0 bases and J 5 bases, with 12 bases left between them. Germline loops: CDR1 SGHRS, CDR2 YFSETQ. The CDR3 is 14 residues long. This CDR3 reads CASSLVGARNEQYF. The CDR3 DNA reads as TGCGCCAGCAGCTTGGTAGGGGCGCGCAACGAGCAGTACTTC.

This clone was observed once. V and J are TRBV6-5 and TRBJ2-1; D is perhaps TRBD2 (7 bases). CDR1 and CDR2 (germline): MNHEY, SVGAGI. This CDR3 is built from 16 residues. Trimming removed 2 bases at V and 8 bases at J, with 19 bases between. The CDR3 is CASSYRGGDPDDEQFF. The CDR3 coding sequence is TGTGCCAGCAGTTACCGAGGGGGGGACCCGGACGATGAGCAGTTCTTC.

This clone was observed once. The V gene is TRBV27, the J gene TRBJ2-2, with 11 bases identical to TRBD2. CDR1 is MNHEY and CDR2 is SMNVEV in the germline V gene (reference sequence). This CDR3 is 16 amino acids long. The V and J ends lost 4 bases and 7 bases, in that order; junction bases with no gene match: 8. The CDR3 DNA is TGTGCCAGCAGTTACATACTAGCGGGAGCAGACGGGGAGCTGTTTTTT. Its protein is CASSYILAGADGELFF.

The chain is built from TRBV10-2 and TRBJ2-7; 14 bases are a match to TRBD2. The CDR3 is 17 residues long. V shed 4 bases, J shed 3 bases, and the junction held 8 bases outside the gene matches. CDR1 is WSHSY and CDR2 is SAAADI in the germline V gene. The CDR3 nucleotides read TGCGCCAGCAGTGGGGGCCGACTAGCGGGAGGGGGCTACGAGCAGTACTTC. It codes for CASSGGRLAGGGYEQYF.

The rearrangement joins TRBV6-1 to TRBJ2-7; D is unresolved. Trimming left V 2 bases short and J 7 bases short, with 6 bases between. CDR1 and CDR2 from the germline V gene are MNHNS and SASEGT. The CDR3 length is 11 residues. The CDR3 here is CASSEPREQYF. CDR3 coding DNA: TGTGCCAGCAGTGAACCGAGAGAGCAGTACTTC.

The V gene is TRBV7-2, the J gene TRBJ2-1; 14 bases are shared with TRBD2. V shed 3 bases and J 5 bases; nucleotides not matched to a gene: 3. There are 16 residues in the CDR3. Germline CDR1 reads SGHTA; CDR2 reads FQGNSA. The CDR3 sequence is CASSFRLAGGNNEQFF. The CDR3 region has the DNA TGTGCCAGCAGCTTTCGACTAGCGGGAGGGAACAATGAGCAGTTCTTC.

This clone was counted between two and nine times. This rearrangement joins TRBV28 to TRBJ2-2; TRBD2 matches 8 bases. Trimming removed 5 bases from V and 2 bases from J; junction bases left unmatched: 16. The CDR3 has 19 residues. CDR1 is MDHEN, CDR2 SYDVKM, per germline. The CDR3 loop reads CASSLRLSGSKGNTGELFF. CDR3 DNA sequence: TGTGCCAGCAGTCTCCGGCTGAGCGGGAGTAAGGGAAACACCGGGGAGCTGTTTTTT. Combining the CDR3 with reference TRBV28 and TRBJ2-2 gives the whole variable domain DVKVTQSSRYLVKRTGEKVFLECVQDMDHENMFWYRQDPGLGLRLIYFSYDVKMKEKGDIPEGYSVSREKKERFSLILESASTNQTSMYLCASSLRLSGSKGNTGELFFGEGSRLTVL.

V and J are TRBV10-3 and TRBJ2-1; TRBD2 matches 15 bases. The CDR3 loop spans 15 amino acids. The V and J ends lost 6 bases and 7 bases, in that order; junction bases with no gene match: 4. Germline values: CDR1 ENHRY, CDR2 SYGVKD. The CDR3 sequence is CAISAGTSGRNEQFF. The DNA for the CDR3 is TGTGCCATCAGCGCAGGGACTAGCGGGAGGAATGAGCAGTTCTTC.

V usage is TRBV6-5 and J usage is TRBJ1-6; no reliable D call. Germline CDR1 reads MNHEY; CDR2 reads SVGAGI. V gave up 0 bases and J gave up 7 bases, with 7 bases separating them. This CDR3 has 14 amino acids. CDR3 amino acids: CASSYSKRNSPLHF. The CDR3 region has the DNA TGTGCCAGCAGTTACTCGAAGAGGAATTCACCCCTCCACTTT.

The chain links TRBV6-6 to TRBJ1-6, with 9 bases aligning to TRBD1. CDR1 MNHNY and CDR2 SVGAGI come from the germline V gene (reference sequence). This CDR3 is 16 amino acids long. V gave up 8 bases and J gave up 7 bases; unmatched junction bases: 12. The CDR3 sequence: CASGTRRTGENSPLHF. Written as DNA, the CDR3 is TGTGCCAGCGGAACCAGACGGACAGGGGAAAATTCACCCCTCCACTTT.

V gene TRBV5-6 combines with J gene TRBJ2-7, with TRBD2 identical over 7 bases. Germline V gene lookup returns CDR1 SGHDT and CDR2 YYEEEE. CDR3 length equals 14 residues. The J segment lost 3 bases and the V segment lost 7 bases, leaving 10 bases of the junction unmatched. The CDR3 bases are TGTGCCAGCTCCTTCGGGGGAGGGGACTACGAGCAGTACTTC. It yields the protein CASSFGGGDYEQYF.

The CDR3 loop reads CASSLPKDRRTDTQYF. The CDR3 coding sequence is TGCGCCAGCAGCTTGCCGAAGGACAGACGCACAGATACGCAGTATTTT. The genes are TRBV5-1 and TRBJ2-3, with D tentatively TRBD1 (6 bases). The length of the CDR3 is 16 residues. V lost 1 base, J lost 1 base, and 13 bases lay in between. The germline CDR1 and CDR2 sequences are SGHRS and YFSETQ. Filled out from reference TRBV5-1 and TRBJ2-3, the complete variable domain reads KAGVTQTPRYLIKTRGQQVTLSCSPISGHRSVSWYQQTPGQGLQFLFEYFSETQRNKGNFPGRFSGRQFSNSRSEMNVSTLELGDSALYLCASSLPKDRRTDTQYFGPGTRLTVL.

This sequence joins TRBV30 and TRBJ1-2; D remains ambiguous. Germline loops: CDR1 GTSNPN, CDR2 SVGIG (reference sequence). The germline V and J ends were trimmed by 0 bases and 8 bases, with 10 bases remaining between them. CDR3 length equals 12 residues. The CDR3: CAWSVEGSGYTF. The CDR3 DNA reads TGTGCCTGGAGTGTAGAGGGTTCCGGCTACACCTTC. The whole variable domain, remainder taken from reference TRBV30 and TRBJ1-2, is SQTIHQWPATLVQPVGSPLSLECTVEGTSNPNLYWYRQAAGRGLQLLFYSVGIGQISSEVPQNLSASRPQDRQFILSSKKLLLSDSGFYLCAWSVEGSGYTFGSGTRLTVV.

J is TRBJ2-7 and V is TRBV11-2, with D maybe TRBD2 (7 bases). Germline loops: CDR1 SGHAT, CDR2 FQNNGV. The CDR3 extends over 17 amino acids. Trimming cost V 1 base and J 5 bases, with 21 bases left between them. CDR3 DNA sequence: TGTGCCAGCAGCTTAGTTCTTAGGGGGGGCGATAAGAACGAGCAGTACTTC. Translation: CASSLVLRGGDKNEQYF.

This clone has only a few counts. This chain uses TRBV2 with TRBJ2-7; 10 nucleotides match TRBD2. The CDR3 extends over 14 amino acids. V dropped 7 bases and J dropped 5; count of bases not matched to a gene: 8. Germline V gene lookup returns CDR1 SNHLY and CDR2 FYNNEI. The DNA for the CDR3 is TGTGCCAGCACTAAGCGGGAGGGGAGCCACGAGCAGTACTTC. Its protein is CASTKREGSHEQYF.

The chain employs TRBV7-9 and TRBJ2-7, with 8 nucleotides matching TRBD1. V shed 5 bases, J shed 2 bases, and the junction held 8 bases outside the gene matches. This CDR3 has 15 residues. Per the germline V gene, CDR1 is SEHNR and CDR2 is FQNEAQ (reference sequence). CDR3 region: CASSNSGQDTYEQYF. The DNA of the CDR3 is TGTGCCAGCAGCAACTCGGGACAGGATACCTACGAGCAGTACTTC. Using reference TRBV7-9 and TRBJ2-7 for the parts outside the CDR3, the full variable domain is DTGVSQNPRHKITKRGQNVTFRCDPISEHNRLYWYRQTLGQGPEFLTYFQNEAQLEKSRLLSDRFSAERPKGSFSTLEIQRTEQGDSAMYLCASSNSGQDTYEQYFGPGTRLTVT.

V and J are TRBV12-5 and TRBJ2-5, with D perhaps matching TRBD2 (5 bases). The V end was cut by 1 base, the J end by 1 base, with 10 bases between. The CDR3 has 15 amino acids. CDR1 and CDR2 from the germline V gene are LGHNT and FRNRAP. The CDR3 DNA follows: TGTGCTAGTGGTTTGGACCCAGGAGGCCAAGAGACCCAGTACTTC. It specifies CASGLDPGGQETQYF.

CDR3: CASSQAPDRGEDTEAFF. CDR3 in DNA: TGCGCCAGCAGCCAAGCTCCAGACAGGGGTGAGGACACTGAAGCTTTCTTT. The V call is TRBV4-3, the J call TRBJ1-1; 8 nucleotides line up with TRBD1. V lost 1 base, J lost 3 bases, and 10 bases stayed unmatched. Looked up from germline, CDR1 is LGHNA and CDR2 is YSLEER. This CDR3 contains 17 residues.

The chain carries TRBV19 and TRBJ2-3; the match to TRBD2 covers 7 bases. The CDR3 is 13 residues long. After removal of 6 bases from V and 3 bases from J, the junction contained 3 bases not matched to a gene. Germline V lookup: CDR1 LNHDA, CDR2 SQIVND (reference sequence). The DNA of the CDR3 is TGTGCCAGTAGCGGGACTACGACAGATACGCAGTATTTT. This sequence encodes CASSGTTTDTQYF.

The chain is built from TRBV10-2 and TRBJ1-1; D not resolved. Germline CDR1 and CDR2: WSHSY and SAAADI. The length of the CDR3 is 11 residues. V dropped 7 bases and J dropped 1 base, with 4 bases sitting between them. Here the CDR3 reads CASTGNTEAFF. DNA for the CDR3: TGCGCCAGCACGGGGAACACTGAAGCTTTCTTT.

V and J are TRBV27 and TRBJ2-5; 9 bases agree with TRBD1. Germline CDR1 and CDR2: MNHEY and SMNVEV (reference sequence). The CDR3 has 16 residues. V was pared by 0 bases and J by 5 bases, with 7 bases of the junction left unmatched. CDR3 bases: TGTGCCAGCAGTTTATCCCAAACAGGGGGCGGGGAGACCCAGTACTTC. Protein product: CASSLSQTGGGETQYF.

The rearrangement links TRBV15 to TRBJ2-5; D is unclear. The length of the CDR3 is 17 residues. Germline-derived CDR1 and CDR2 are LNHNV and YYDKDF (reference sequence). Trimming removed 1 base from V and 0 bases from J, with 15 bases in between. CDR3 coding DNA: TGTGCCACCAGCAGAGCCAACCGGCAGGCTTACCAAGAGACCCAGTACTTC. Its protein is CATSRANRQAYQETQYF.

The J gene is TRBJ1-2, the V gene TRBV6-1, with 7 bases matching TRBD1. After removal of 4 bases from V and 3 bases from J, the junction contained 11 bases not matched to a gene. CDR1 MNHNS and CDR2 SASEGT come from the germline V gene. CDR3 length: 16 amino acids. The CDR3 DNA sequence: TGTGCCAGCAGTGTCCGCCGACAGGGCTCAGACTATGGCTACACCTTC. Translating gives CASSVRRQGSDYGYTF.

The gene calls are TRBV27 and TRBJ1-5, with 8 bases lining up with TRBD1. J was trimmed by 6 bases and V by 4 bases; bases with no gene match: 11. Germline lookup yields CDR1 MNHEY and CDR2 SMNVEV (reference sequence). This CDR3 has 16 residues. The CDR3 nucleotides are TGTGCCAGCAGTTCCAACGGACAGGGAACGCGTCAGCCCCAGCATTTT. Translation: CASSSNGQGTRQPQHF.

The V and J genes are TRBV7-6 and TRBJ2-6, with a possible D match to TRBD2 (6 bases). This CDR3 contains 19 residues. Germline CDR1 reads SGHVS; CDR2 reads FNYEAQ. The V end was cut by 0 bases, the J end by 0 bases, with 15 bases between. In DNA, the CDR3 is TGTGCCAGCAGCTTAGCGCGGGGTCCTCTTAGCTCTGGGGCCAACGTCCTGACTTTC. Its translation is CASSLARGPLSSGANVLTF.